Listed here is a single TCR beta chain. The sample comes from a study of blood T cell repertoires in COVID-19. TCRdb's table, derived via immunoSEQ multiplex PCR, lists solely in-frame clones and lacks some. Altogether about 270,000 clones are present, around 87% being singletons, with the ten largest covering roughly 2.5%. With 0 bases removed from V and 4 bases from J, the gap between germline ends came to 12 bases. This CDR3 region has 15 residues. CDR1 MNHEY and CDR2 SVGEGT come from the germline V gene. Material: peripheral blood. This TCR came from a woman between 45 and 60 years old with acute or convalescent COVID-19. The chain employs TRBV6-2 or TRBV6-3 and TRBJ2-5; possibly TRBD1 for D (6 bases). The CDR3 sequence: CASSYSGTSLETQYF. As DNA, the CDR3 is TGTGCCAGCAGTTACTCGGGGACAAGTTTAGAGACCCAGTACTTC.